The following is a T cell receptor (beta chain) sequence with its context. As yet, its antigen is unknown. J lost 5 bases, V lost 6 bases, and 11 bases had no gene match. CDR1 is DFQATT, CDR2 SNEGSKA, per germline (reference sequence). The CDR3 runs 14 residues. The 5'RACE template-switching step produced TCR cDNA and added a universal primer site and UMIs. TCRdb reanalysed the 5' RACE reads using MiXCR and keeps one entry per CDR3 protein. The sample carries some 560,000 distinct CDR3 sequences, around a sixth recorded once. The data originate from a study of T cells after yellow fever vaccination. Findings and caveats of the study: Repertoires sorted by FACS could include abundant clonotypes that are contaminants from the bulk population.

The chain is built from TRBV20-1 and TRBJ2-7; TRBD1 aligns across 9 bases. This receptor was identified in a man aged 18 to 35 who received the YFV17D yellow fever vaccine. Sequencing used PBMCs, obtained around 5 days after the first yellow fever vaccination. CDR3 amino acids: CSADWTGESHEQYF. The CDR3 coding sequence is TGCAGTGCAGACTGGACAGGGGAATCCCACGAGCAGTACTTC.